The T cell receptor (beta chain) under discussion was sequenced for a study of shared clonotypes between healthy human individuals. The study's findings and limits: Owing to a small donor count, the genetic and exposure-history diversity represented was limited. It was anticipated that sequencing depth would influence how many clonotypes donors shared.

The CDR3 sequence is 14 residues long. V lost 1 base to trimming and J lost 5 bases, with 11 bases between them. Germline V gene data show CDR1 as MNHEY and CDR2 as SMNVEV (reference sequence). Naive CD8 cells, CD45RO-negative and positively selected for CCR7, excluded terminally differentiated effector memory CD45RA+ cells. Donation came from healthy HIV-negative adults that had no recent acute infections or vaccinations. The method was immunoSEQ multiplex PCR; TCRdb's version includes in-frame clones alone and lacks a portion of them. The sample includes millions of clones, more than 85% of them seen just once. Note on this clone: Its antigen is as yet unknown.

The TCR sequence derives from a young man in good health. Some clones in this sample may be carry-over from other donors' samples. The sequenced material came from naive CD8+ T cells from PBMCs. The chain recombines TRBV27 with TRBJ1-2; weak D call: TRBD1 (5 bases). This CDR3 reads CASSLLGDRYGYTF. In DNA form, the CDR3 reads TGTGCCAGCAGTTTATTGGGGGATCGGTATGGCTACACCTTC.